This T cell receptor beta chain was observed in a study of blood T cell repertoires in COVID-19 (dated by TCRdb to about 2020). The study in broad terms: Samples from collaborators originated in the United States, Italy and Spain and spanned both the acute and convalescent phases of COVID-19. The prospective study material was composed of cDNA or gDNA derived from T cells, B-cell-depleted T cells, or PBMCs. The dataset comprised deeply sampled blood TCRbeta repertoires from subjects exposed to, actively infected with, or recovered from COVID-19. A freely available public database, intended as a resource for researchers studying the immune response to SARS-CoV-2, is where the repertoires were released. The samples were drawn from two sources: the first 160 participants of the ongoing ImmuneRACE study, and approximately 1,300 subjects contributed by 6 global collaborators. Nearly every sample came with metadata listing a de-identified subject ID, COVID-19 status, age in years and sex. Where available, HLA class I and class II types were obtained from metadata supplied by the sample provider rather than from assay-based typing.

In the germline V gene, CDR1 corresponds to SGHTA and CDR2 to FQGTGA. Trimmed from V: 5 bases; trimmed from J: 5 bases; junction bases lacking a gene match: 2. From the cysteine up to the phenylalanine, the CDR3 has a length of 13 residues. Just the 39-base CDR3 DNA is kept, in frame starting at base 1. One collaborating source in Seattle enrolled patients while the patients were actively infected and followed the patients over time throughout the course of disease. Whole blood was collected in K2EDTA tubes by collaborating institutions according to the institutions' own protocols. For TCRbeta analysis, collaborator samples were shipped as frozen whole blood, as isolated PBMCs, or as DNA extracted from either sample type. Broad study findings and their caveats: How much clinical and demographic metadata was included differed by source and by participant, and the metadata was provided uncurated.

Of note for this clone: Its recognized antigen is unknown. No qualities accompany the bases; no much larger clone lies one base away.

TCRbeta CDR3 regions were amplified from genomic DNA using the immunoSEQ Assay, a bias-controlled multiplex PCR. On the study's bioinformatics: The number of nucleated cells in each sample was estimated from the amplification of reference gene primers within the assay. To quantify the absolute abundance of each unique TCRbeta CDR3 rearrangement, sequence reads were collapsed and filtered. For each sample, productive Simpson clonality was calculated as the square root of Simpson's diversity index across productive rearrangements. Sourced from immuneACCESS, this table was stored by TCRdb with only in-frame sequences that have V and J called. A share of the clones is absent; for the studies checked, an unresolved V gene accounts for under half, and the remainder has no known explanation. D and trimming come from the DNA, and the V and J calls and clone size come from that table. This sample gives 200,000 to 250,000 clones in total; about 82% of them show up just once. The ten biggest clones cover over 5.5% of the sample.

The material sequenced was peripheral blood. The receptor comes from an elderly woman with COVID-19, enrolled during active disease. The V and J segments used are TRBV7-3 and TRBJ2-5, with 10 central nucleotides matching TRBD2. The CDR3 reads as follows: CASSVSGGETQYF. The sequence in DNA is TGTGCCAGCAGCGTTAGCGGGGGGGAGACCCAGTACTTC.